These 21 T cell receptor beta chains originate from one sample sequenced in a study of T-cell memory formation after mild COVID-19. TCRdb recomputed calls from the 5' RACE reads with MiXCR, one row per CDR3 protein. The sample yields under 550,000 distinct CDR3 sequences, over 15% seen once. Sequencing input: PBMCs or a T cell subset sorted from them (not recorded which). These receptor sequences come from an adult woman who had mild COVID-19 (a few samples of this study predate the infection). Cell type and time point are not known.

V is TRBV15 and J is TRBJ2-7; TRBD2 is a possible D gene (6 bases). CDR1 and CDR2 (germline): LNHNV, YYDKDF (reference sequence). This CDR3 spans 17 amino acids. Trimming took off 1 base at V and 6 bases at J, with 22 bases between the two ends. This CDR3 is CATSRAMPGTGEREQYF. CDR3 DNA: TGTGCCACCAGCAGAGCAATGCCCGGGACTGGAGAGCGCGAGCAGTACTTC.

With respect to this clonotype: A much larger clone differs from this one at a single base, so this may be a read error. CDR3 in amino acids: CASRDRDTGELFF. The CDR3, as DNA: TGTGCCAGCAGAGACAGGGACACCGGGGAGCTGTTTTTT. The V and J genes are TRBV2 and TRBJ2-2; 7 nucleotides match TRBD1. This CDR3 has 13 amino acids. CDR1 is SNHLY, CDR2 FYNNEI, per germline. V trimming: 6 bases; J trimming: 3 bases; junction bases outside the gene matches: 1.

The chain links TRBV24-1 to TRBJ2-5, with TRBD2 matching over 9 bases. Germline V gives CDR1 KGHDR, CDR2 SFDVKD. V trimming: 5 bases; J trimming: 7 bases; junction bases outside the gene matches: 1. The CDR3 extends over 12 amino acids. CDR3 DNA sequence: TGTGCCACCAGTGGCGGGGGGGGGACCCAGTACTTC. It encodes CATSGGGGTQYF.

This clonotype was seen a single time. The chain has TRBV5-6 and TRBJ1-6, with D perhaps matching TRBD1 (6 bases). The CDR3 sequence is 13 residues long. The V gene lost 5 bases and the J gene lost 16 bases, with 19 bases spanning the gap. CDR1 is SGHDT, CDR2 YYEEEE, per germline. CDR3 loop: CASSFFGGPLLHF. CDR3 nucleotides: TGTGCCAGCAGTTTTTTCGGGGGGCCTCTGCTCCACTTT.

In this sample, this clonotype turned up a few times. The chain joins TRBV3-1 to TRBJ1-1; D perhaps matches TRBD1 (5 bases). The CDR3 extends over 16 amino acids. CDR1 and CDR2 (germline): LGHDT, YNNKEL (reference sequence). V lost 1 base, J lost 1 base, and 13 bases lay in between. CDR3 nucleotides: TGTGCCAGCAGCCAAGTCGGGGGACTCCCGAACACTGAAGCTTTCTTT. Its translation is CASSQVGGLPNTEAFF.

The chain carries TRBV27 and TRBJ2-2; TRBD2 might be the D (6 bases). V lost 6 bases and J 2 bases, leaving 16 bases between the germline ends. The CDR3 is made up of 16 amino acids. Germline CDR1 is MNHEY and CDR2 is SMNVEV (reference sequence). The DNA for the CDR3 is TGTGCCAGCAGCCTCATCCTAGCGACAAACACCGGGGAGCTGTTTTTT. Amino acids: CASSLILATNTGELFF.

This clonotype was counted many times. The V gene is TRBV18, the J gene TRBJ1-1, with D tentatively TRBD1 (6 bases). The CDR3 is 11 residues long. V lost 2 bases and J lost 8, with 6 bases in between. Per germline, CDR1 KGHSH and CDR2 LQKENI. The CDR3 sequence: CASSPGTEAFF. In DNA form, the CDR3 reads TGTGCCAGCTCACCAGGGACAGAAGCTTTCTTT.

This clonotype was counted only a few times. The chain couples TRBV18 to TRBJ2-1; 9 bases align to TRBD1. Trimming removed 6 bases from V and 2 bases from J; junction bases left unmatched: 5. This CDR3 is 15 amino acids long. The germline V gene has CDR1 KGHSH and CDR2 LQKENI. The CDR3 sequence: CASSRTGVTYNEQFF. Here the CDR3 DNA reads TGTGCCAGCTCCCGGACAGGGGTGACCTACAATGAGCAGTTCTTC.

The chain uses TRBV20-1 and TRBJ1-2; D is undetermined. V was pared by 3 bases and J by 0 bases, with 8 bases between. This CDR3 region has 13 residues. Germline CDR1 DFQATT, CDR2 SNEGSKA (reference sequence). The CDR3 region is CSARPQANYGYTF. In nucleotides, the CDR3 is TGCAGTGCTAGGCCTCAGGCTAACTATGGCTACACCTTC.

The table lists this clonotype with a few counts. CDR3 bases: TGCGCCAGCAGCTTGGGGGGCCCGGGGCGTAACTACGAGCAGTACTTC. As protein: CASSLGGPGRNYEQYF. The chain employs TRBV5-1 and TRBJ2-7; tentatively, D is TRBD1 or TRBD2 (5 bases each). CDR1 SGHRS and CDR2 YFSETQ come from the germline V gene. This CDR3 is built from 16 residues. V was trimmed by 0 bases and J by 3 bases, leaving 16 bases between them. The whole variable domain, filled in from reference TRBV5-1 and TRBJ2-7, reads KAGVTQTPRYLIKTRGQQVTLSCSPISGHRSVSWYQQTPGQGLQFLFEYFSETQRNKGNFPGRFSGRQFSNSRSEMNVSTLELGDSALYLCASSLGGPGRNYEQYFGPGTRLTVT.

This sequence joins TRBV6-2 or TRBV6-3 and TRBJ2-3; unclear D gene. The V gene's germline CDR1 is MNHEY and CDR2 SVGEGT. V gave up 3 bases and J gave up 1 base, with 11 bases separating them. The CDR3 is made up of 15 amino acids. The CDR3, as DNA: TGTGCCAGCAGTTATCGTTCGCCGGGCACAGATACGCAGTATTTT. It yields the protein CASSYRSPGTDTQYF.

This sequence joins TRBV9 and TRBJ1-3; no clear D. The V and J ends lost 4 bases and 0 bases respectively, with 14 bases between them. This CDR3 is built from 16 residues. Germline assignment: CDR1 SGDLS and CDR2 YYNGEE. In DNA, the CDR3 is TGTGCCAGCAGCCCAACTTCGATAAACTCTGGAAACACCATATATTTT. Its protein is CASSPTSINSGNTIYF.

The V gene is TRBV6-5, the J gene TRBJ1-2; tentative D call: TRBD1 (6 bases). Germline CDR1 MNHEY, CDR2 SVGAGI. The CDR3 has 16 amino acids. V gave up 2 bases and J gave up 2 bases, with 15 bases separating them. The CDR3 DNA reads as TGTGCCAGCAGTTACGCAGGGGTGAGAGGAAACTATGGCTACACCTTC. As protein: CASSYAGVRGNYGYTF.

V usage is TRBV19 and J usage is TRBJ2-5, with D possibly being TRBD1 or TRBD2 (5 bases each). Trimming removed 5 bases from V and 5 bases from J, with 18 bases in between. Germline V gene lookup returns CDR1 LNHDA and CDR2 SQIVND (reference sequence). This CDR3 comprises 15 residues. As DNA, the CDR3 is TGTGCCAGTAGTCACCGGGACCCCGGTAGGGAGACCCAGTACTTC. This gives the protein CASSHRDPGRETQYF.

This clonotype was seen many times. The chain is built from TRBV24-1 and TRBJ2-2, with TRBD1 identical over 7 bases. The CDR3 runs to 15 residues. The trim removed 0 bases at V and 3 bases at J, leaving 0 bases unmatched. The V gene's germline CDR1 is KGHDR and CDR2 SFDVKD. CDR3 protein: CATSDLDRDTGELFF. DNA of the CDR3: TGTGCCACCAGTGATTTGGACAGGGACACCGGGGAGCTGTTTTTT.

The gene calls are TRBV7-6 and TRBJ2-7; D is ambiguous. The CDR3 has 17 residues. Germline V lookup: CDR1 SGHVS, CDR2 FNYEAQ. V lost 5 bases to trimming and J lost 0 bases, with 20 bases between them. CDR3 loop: CASSRAGGTFSSYEQYF. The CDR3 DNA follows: TGTGCCAGCAGCCGGGCCGGTGGCACGTTCAGCTCCTACGAGCAGTACTTC.

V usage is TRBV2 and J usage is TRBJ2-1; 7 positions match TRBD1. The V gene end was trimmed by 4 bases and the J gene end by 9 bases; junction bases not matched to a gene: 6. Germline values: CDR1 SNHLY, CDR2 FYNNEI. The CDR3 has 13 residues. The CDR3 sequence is CASSVGNRGEQFF. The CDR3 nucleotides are TGTGCCAGCAGTGTAGGTAACAGGGGTGAGCAGTTCTTC.

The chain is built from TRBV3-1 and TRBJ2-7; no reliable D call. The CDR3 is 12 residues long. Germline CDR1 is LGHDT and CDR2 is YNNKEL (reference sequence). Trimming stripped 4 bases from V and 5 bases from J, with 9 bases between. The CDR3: CASSLWANEQYF. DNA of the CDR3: TGTGCCAGCAGCCTTTGGGCCAACGAGCAGTACTTC.

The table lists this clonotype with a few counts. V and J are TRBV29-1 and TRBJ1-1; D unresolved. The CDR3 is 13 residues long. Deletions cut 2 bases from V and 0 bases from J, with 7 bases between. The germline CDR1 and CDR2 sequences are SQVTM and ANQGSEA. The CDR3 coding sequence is TGCAGCGTTGAACAGCAGCTGAACACTGAAGCTTTCTTT. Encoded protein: CSVEQQLNTEAFF.

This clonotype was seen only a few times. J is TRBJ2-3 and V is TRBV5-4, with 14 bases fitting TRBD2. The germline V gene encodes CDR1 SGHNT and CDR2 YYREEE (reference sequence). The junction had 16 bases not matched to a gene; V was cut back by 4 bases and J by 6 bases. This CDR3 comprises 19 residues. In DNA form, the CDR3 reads TGTGCCAGCAGCCGGGGCGGGACTAGCGGGAGCCGTTTTCAGGATACGCAGTATTTT. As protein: CASSRGGTSGSRFQDTQYF.

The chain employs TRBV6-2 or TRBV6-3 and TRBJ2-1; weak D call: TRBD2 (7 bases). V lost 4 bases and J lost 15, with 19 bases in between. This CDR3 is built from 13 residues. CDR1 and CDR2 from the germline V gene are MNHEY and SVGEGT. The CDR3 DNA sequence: TGTGCCAGCAGTTTCTACGGGGAGGGGGTTGGGTTCTTC. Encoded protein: CASSFYGEGVGFF.